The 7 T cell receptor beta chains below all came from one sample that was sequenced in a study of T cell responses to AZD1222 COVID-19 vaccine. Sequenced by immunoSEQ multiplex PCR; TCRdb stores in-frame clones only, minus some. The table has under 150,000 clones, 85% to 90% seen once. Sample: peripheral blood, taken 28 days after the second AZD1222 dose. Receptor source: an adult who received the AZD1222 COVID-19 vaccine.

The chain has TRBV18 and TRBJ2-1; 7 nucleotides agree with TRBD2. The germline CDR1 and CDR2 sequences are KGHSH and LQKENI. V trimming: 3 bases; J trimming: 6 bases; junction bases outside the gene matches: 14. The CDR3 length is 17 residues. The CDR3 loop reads CASSPLLATSGVNEQFF. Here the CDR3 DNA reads TGTGCCAGCTCACCCTTACTAGCGACTTCTGGAGTCAATGAGCAGTTCTTC.

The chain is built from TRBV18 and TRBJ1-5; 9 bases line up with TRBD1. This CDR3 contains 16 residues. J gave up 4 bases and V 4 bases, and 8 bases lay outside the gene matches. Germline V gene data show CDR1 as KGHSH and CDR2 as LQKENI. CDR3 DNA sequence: TGTGCCAGCTCACTTGAGACAGGGGGGGAAAATCAGCCCCAGCATTTT. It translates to CASSLETGGENQPQHF.

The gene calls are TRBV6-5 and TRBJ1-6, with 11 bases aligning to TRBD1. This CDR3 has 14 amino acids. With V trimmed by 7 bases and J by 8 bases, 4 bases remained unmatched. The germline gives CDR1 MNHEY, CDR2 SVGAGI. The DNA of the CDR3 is TGTGCCAGCACCAGGACAGGGGGCTATTCACCCCTCCACTTT. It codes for CASTRTGGYSPLHF.

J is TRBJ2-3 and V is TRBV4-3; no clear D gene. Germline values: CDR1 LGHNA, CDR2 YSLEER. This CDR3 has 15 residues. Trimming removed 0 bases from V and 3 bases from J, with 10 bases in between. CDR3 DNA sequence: TGCGCCAGCAGCCAAGACCGTCTAGGTACAGATACGCAGTATTTT. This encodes CASSQDRLGTDTQYF.

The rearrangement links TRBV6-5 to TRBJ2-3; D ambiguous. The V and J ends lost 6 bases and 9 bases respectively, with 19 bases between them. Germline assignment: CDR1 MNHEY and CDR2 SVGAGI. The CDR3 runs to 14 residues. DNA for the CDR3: TGTGCCAGCAGGAAGGACCGTAACACCGGGACGCAGTATTTT. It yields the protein CASRKDRNTGTQYF.

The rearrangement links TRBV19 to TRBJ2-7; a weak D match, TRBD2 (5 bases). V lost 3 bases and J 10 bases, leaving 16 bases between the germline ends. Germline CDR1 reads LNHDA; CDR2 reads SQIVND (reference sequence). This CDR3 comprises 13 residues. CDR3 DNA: TGTGCCAGTAGTATTGGGTCTAGCCGCCTTCAGTACTTC. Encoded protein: CASSIGSSRLQYF.

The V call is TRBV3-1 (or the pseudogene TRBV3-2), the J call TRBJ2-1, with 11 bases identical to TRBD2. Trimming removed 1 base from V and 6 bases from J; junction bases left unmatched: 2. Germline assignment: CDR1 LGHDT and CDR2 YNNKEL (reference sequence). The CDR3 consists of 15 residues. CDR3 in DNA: TGTGCCAGCAGCCAAGTAGCGGGGGGGCTCAATGAGCAGTTCTTC. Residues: CASSQVAGGLNEQFF.